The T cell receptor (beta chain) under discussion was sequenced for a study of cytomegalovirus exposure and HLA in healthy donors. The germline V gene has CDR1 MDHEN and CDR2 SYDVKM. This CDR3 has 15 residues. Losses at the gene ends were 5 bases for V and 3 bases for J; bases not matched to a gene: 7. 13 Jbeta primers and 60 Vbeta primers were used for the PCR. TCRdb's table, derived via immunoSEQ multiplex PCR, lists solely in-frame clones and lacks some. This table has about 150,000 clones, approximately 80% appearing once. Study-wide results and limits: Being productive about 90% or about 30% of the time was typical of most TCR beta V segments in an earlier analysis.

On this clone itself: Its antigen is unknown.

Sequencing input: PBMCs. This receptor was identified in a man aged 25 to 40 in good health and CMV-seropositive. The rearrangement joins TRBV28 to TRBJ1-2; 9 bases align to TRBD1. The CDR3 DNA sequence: TGTGCCAGCAGTACTAACAGGGGGCTTTACTATGGCTACACCTTC. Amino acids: CASSTNRGLYYGYTF.